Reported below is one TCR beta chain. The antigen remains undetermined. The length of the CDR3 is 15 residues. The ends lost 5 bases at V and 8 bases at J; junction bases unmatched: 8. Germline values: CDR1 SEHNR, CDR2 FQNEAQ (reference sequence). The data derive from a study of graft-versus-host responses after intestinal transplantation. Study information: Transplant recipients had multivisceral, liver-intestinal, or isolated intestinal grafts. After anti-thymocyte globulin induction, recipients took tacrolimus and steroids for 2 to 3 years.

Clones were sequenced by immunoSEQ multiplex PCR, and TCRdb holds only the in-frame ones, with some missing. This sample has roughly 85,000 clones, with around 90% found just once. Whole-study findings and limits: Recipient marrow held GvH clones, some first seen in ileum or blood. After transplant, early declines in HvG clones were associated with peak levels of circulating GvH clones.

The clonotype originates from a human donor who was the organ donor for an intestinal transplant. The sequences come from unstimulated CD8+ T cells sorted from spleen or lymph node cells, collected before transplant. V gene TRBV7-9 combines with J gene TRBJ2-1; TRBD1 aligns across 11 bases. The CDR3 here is CASSPRDRGEHEQFF. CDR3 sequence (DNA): TGTGCCAGCAGCCCAAGGGACAGGGGGGAGCATGAGCAGTTCTTC.